The 12 T cell receptor beta chains listed next were all sequenced from one sample in a study of cytomegalovirus exposure and HLA in healthy donors. Primers included in the PCR were 60 Vbeta and 13 Jbeta primers. Here immunoSEQ multiplex PCR was the method, and the copy in TCRdb shows in-frame clones only, minus some. In the table there are around 280,000 clones, 80% to 90% of which are singletons. The source material was PBMCs. Receptor source: a woman aged 18-29 years in good health and CMV-seronegative.

This sequence joins TRBV7-2 and TRBJ2-3; 9 nucleotides line up with TRBD2. Germline assignment: CDR1 SGHTA and CDR2 FQGNSA. Losses at the gene ends were 3 bases for V and 6 bases for J; bases not matched to a gene: 10. This CDR3 spans 16 amino acids. The CDR3 loop is CASSLLLAGFGDTQYF. The CDR3 DNA reads as TGTGCCAGCAGCTTGCTCCTAGCGGGGTTTGGGGATACGCAGTATTTT.

This chain connects TRBV4-1 to TRBJ1-3; weak D call: TRBD1 (6 bases). The CDR3 is 17 residues long. Germline V lookup: CDR1 MGHRA, CDR2 YSYEKL. V was shortened by 2 bases and J by 4 bases, with 18 bases between the two germline ends. The CDR3 protein is CASSQFGRQDRGNTIYF. The CDR3 DNA sequence: TGCGCCAGCAGCCAATTTGGAAGACAGGACCGCGGAAACACCATATATTTT.

The gene calls are TRBV5-8 and TRBJ2-7, with D perhaps matching TRBD2 (6 bases). The CDR3 sequence is 14 residues long. With 2 bases removed from V and 0 bases from J, the gap between germline ends came to 9 bases. Germline loops: CDR1 SGHTS, CDR2 YDEGEE. The CDR3 sequence: CASSFRGSSYEQYF. The CDR3 bases are TGTGCCAGCAGCTTCCGGGGGAGCTCCTACGAGCAGTACTTC. Full variable domain (missing parts from reference TRBV5-8 and TRBJ2-7): EAGVTQSPTHLIKTRGQQATLRCSPISGHTSVYWYQQALGLGLQFLLWYDEGEERNRGNFPPRFSGRQFPNYSSELNVNALELEDSALYLCASSFRGSSYEQYFGPGTRLTVT.

This clone was detected a few times. J is TRBJ2-3 and V is TRBV6-4; 7 bases agree with TRBD1. There are 15 residues in the CDR3. Germline V gives CDR1 MRHNA, CDR2 SNTAGT. Trimming removed 4 bases from V and 0 bases from J; junction bases left unmatched: 4. The CDR3 reads CASSAWGQSTDTQYF. CDR3 nucleotide sequence: TGTGCCAGCAGTGCCTGGGGACAGAGCACAGATACGCAGTATTTT.

The chain carries TRBV5-8 and TRBJ2-1; tentatively, D is TRBD1 (6 bases). Germline-derived CDR1 and CDR2 are SGHTS and YDEGEE. Trimming cost V 5 bases and J 6 bases, with 9 bases left between them. The CDR3 is 12 amino acids. CDR3 in amino acids: CASRGQTNEQFF. The CDR3 coding sequence is TGTGCCAGCAGAGGACAGACCAATGAGCAGTTCTTC.

The chain links TRBV5-4 to TRBJ1-2, with D perhaps matching TRBD1 (6 bases). The germline gives CDR1 SGHNT, CDR2 YYREEE (reference sequence). V was cut by 4 bases and J by 2 bases, with 12 bases left in between. The CDR3 covers 14 residues. CDR3 region: CASSPIQGNYGYTF. For the CDR3, the DNA is TGTGCCAGCAGCCCCATTCAGGGGAACTATGGCTACACCTTC.

About this clone itself: One junction end disagrees with the germline gene, perhaps due to a read error. The V and J genes are TRBV7-9 and TRBJ1-6; TRBD1 is a possible D gene (5 bases). The germline V gene has CDR1 SEHNR and CDR2 FQNEAQ (reference sequence). The CDR3 has 15 residues. CDR3 sequence reads: CSSSPHDRLNSPLHF. The DNA of the CDR3 is TGTTCCAGCAGCCCACACGACAGATTGAATTCACCCCTCCACTTT.

The gene calls are TRBV2 and TRBJ1-4; TRBD1 matches 7 bases. In germline, CDR1 is SNHLY, CDR2 FYNNEI. There are 13 residues in the CDR3. With V trimmed by 7 bases and J by 5 bases, 4 bases remained unmatched. DNA of the CDR3: TGTGCCAGCAATATCAGGGGGAATGAAAAACTGTTTTTT. Its protein is CASNIRGNEKLFF.

Comments on this clone: At one boundary the junction diverges from the germline segment, which might be a read error. The DNA of the CDR3 is TGTTCCAGCAGCTTTGGGTGGGACACCGCCTATGGCTACACCTTC. This gives the protein CSSSFGWDTAYGYTF. This chain joins TRBV7-9 and TRBJ1-2, with D tentatively TRBD1 (6 bases). The germline gives CDR1 SEHNR, CDR2 FQNEAQ (reference sequence). The CDR3 covers 15 residues.

This clone has a single count. V and J are TRBV5-6 and TRBJ1-4, with TRBD1 identical over 8 bases. After removal of 10 bases from V and 4 bases from J, the junction contained 6 bases not matched to a gene. CDR1 SGHDT and CDR2 YYEEEE come from the germline V gene. The CDR3 length is 13 residues. The CDR3 sequence is CARTGQVNEKLFF. CDR3 sequence (DNA): TGTGCCCGTACGGGACAGGTTAATGAAAAACTGTTTTTT.

V gene TRBV4-1 combines with J gene TRBJ1-2, with a tentative D call TRBD1 (5 bases). V was trimmed by 0 bases and J by 0 bases, leaving 11 bases between them. Germline V gene sequence: CDR1 MGHRA, CDR2 YSYEKL. The CDR3 has 16 residues. In DNA, the CDR3 is TGCGCCAGCAGCCAAGATCGGGCGGGGGCTAACTATGGCTACACCTTC. It translates to CASSQDRAGANYGYTF.

The gene calls are TRBV27 and TRBJ1-6; a possible D gene is TRBD1 (5 bases). The CDR3 totals 14 residues. The V end lost 6 bases, the J end lost 10 bases, and 16 bases lay between the germline ends. Germline V gene sequence: CDR1 MNHEY, CDR2 SMNVEV (reference sequence). CDR3 DNA sequence: TGTGCCAGCAGCTCCGTGGGCAGGGAATCACCCCTCCACTTT. Its translation is CASSSVGRESPLHF.